The clone carrying this TCR beta chain was observed at least ten times. Germline assignment: CDR1 MDHEN and CDR2 SYDVKM. The ends were cut back, 3 bases at V and 6 bases at J, with 15 bases in the middle. The CDR3 length is 14 residues. From the 5' RACE reads, TCRdb called clonotypes with MiXCR, one entry per CDR3 protein. The repertoire holds about 890,000 distinct CDR3 sequences, with around an eighth as singletons. This sample is part of a study of identical twins. This same sample was also part of a study on yellow fever vaccine responses in identical twins.

The rearrangement joins TRBV28 to TRBJ2-7, with D hard to call. Sample: PBMCs. The TCR comes from a young woman in good health. The CDR3, as DNA: TGTGCCAGCAGTTTTGGTGGGAACCCAACCGAGCAGTACTTC. Translating it yields CASSFGGNPTEQYF.